This TCR beta chain was recorded in a study of blood T cell repertoires in COVID-19. In the study overall: The United States, Italy and Spain provided the acute and convalescent COVID-19 samples. The analysed material was cDNA or gDNA that came from T cells, B-cell-depleted T cells, or PBMCs.

CDR3 size: 15 residues. Trimming took 1 base from V and 6 from J, leaving 12 bases between them. Germline CDR1 LNHDA, CDR2 SQIVND (reference sequence). The table came from immunoSEQ multiplex PCR; TCRdb's copy has only in-frame clones and leaves some out. The sample contains approximately 500,000 clones, roughly 85% of which appear only once. The TCR was taken from a human donor in a cohort sampled during active COVID-19. The sequencing input was peripheral blood. The J gene is TRBJ2-2, the V gene TRBV19; D is perhaps TRBD1 (5 bases). In nucleotides, the CDR3 is TGTGCCAGTAGTATAGTAGTCAGGGCGTCCGGGGAGCTGTTTTTT. Protein product: CASSIVVRASGELFF.